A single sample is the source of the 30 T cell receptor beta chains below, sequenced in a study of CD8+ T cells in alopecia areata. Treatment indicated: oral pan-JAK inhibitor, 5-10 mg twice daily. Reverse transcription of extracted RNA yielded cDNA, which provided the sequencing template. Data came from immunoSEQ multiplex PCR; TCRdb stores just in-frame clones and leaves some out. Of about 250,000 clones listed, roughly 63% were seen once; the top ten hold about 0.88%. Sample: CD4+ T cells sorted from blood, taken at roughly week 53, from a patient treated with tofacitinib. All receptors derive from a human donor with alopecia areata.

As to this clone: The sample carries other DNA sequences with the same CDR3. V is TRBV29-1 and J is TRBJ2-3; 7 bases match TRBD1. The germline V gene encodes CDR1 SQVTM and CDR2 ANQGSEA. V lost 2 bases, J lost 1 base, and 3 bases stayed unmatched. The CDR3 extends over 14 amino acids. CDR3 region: CSVEPGQRTDTQYF. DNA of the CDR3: TGCAGCGTTGAACCGGGACAGCGCACAGATACGCAGTATTTT.

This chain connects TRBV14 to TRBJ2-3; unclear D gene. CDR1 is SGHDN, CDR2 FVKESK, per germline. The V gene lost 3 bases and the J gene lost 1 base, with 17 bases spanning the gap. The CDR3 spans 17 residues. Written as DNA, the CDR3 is TGTGCCAGCAGCCATAGGCGATCCCACTGGGGCACAGATACGCAGTATTTT. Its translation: CASSHRRSHWGTDTQYF.

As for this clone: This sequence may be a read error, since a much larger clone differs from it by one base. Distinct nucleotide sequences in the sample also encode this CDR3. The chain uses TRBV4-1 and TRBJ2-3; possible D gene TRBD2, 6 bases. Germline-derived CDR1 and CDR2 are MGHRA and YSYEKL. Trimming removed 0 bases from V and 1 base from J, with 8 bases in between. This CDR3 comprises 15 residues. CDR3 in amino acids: CASSQDGGGTDTQYF. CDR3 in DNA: TGCGCCAGCAGCCAAGATGGAGGGGGCACAGATACGCAGTATTTT.

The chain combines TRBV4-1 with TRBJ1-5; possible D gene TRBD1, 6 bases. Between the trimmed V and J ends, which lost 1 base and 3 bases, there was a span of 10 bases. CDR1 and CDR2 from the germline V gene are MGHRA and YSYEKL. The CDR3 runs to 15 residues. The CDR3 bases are TGCGCCAGCAGCCAAGTAGGGACACTCAATCAGCCCCAGCATTTT. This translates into CASSQVGTLNQPQHF.

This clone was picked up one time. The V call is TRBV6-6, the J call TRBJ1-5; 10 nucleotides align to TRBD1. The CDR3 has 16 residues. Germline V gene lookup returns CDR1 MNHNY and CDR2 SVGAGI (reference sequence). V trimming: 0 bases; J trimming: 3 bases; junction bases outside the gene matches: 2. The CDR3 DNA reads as TGTGCCAGCAGTTACTCGGGACAGGGGAACAATCAGCCCCAGCATTTT. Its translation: CASSYSGQGNNQPQHF.

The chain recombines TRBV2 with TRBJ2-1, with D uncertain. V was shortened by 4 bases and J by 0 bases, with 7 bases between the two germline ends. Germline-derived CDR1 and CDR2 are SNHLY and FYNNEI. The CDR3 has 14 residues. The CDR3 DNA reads TGTGCCAGCAGTGGGGTAACCTCCTACAATGAGCAGTTCTTC. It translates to CASSGVTSYNEQFF.

CDR3 bases: TGTGCCAGCAGCCCCCCGGGACGGGGGGAAAAACTGTTTTTT. It encodes CASSPPGRGEKLFF. The genes are TRBV5-4 and TRBJ1-4; D may be TRBD1 (5 bases). The CDR3 length is 14 residues. Trimming left V 4 bases short and J 8 bases short, with 15 bases between. The germline CDR1 and CDR2 sequences are SGHNT and YYREEE (reference sequence).

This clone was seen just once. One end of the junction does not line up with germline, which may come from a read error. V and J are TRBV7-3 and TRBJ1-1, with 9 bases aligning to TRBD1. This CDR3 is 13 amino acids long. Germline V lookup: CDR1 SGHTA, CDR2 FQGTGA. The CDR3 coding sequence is TGTGCCAGCAGCCCGGCGGGACAGGGTGTTGAGGTCTTT. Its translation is CASSPAGQGVEVF.

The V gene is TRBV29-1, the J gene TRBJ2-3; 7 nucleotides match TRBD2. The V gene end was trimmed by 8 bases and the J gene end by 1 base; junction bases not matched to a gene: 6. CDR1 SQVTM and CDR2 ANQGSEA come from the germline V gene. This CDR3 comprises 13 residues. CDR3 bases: TGCAGCCTGAGAGGACTAGGCACAGATACGCAGTATTTT. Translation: CSLRGLGTDTQYF.

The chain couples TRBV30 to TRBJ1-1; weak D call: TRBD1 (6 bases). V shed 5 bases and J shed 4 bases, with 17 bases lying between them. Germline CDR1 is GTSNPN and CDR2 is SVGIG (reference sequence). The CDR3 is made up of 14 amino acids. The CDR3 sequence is CAWQSYRVGTEAFF. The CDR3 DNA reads TGTGCCTGGCAATCTTACAGGGTCGGCACTGAAGCTTTCTTT.

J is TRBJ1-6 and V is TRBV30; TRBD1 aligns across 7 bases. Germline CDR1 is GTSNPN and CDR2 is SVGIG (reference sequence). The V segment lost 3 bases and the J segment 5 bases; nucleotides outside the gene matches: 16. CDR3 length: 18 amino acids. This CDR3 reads CAWRRTGSYQRNNSPLHF. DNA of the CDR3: TGTGCCTGGAGGCGGACAGGTAGTTACCAGAGAAATAATTCACCCCTCCACTTT.

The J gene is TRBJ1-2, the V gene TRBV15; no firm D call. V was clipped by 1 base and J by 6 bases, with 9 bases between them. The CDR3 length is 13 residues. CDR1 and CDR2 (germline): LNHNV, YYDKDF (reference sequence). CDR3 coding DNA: TGTGCCACCAGCAGAGTACAGTATGATGGCTACACCTTC. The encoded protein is CATSRVQYDGYTF. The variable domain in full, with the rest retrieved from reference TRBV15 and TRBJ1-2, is DAMVIQNPRYQVTQFGKPVTLSCSQTLNHNVMYWYQQKSSQAPKLLFHYYDKDFNNEADTPDNFQSRRPNTSFCFLDIRSPGLGDTAMYLCATSRVQYDGYTFGSGTRLTVV.

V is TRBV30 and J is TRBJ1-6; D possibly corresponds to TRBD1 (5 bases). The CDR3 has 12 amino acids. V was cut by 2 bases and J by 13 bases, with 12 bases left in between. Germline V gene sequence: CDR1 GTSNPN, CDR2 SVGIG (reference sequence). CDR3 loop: CAWSPGRSPLHF. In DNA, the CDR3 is TGTGCCTGGAGTCCGGGACGCTCGCCCCTCCACTTT.

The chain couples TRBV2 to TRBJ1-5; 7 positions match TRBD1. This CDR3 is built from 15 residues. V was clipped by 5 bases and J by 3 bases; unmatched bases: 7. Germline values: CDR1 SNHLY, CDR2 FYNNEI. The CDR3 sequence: CASSSWGTANQPQHF. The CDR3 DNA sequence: TGTGCCAGCAGTTCGTGGGGGACAGCCAATCAGCCCCAGCATTTT.

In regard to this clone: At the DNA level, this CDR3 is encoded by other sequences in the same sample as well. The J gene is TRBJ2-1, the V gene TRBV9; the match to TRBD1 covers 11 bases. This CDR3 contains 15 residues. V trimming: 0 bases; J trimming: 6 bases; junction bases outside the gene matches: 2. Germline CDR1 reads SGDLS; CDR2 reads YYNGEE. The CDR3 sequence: CASSVEGQGGNEQFF. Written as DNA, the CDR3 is TGTGCCAGCAGCGTAGAGGGACAGGGGGGCAATGAGCAGTTCTTC.

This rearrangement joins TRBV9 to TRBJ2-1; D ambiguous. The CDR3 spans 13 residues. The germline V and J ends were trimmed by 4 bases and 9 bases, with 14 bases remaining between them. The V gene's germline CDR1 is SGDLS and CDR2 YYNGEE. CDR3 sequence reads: CASSPHEDGEQFF. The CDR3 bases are TGTGCCAGCAGCCCGCATGAGGACGGTGAGCAGTTCTTC.

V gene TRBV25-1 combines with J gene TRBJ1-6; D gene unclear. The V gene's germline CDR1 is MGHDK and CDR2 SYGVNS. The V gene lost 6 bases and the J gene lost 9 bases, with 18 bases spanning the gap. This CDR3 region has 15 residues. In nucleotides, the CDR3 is TGTGCCAGCAGGCTTACAAGGCCCATCCCTTCACCCCTCCACTTT. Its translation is CASRLTRPIPSPLHF.

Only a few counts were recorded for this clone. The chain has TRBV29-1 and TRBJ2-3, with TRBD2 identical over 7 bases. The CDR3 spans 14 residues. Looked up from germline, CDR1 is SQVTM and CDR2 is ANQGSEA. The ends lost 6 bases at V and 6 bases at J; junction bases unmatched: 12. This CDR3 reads CSVDLAGLGDTQYF. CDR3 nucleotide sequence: TGCAGCGTCGATTTAGCGGGTCTCGGGGATACGCAGTATTTT.

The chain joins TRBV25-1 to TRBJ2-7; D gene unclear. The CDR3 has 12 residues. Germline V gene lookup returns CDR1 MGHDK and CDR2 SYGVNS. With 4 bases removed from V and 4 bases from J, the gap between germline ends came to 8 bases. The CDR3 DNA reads TGTGCCAGCAGTGCCTTCTTTTACGAGCAGTACTTC. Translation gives CASSAFFYEQYF.

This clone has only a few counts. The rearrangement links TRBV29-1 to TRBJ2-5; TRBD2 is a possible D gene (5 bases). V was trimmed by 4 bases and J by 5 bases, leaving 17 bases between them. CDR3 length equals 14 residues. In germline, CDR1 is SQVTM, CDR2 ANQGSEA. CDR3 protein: CSVGSGDIGETQYF. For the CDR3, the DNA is TGCAGCGTTGGCTCCGGGGATATTGGGGAGACCCAGTACTTC. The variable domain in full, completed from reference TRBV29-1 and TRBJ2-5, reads SAVISQKPSRDICQRGTSLTIQCQVDSQVTMMFWYRQQPGQSLTLIATANQGSEATYESGFVIDKFPISRPNLTFSTLTVSNMSPEDSSIYLCSVGSGDIGETQYFGPGTRLLVL.

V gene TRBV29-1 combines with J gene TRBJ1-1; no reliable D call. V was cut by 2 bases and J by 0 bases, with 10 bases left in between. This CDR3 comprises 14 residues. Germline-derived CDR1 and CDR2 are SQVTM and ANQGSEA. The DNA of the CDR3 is TGCAGCGTTGAAAAGCCTAGGGTGAACACTGAAGCTTTCTTT. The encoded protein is CSVEKPRVNTEAFF.

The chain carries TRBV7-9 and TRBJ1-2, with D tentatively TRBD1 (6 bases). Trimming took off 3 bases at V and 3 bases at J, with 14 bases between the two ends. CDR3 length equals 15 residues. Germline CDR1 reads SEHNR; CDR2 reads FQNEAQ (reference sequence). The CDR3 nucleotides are TGTGCCAGCAGCTTCTCGGGGACAACCGACTATGGCTACACCTTC. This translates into CASSFSGTTDYGYTF.

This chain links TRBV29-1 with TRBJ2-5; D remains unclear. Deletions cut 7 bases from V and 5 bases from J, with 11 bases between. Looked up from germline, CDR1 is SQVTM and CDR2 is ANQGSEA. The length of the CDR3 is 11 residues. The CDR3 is CSANHRETQYF. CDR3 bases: TGCAGCGCAAACCATCGGGAGACCCAGTACTTC. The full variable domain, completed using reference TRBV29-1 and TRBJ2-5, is SAVISQKPSRDICQRGTSLTIQCQVDSQVTMMFWYRQQPGQSLTLIATANQGSEATYESGFVIDKFPISRPNLTFSTLTVSNMSPEDSSIYLCSANHRETQYFGPGTRLLVL.

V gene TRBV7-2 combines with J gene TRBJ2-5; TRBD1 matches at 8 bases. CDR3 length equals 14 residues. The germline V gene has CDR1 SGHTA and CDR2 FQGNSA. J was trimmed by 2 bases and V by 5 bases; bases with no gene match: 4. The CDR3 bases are TGTGCCAGCAGCCAATGGACAGGGCAAGAGACCCAGTACTTC. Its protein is CASSQWTGQETQYF.

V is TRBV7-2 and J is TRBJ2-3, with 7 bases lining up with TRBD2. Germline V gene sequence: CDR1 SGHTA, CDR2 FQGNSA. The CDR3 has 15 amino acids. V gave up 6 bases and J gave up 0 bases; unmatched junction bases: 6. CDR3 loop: CASRAGLPSTDTQYF. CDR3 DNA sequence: TGTGCCAGCAGAGCGGGACTCCCTAGCACAGATACGCAGTATTTT. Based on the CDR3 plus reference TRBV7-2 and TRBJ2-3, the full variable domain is GAGVSQSPSNKVTEKGKDVELRCDPISGHTALYWYRQSLGQGLEFLIYFQGNSAPDKSGLPSDRFSAERTGGSVSTLTIQRTQQEDSAVYLCASRAGLPSTDTQYFGPGTRLTVL.

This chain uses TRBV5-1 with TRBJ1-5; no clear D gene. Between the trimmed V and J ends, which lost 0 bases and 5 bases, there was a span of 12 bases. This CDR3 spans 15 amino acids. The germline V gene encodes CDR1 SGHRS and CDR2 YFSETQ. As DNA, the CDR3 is TGCGCCAGCAGCTTGGGGGCCGGGTGGGATCAGCCCCAGCATTTT. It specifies CASSLGAGWDQPQHF.

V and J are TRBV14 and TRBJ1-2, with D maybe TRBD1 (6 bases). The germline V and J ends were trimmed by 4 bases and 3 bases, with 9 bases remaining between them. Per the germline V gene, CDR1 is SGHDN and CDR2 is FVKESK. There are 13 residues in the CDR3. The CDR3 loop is CASSPGTYYGYTF. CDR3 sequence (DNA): TGTGCCAGCAGCCCCGGGACATACTATGGCTACACCTTC. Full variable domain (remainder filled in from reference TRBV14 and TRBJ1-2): EAGVTQFPSHSVIEKGQTVTLRCDPISGHDNLYWYRRVMGKEIKFLLHFVKESKQDESGMPNNRFLAERTGGTYSTLKVQPAELEDSGVYFCASSPGTYYGYTFGSGTRLTVV.

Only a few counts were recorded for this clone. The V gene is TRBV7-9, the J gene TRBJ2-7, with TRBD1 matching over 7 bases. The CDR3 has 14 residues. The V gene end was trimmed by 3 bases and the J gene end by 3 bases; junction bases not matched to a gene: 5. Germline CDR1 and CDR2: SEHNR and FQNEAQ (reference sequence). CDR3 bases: TGTGCCAGCAGCTTGAAAGGGGGCGGCTACGAGCAGTACTTC. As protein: CASSLKGGGYEQYF.

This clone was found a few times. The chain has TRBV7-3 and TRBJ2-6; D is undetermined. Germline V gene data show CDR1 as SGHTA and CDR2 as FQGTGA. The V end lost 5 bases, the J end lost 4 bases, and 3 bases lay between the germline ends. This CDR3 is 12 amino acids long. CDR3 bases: TGTGCCAGCAGCCCGGGGGCCAACGTCCTGACTTTC. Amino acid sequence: CASSPGANVLTF.

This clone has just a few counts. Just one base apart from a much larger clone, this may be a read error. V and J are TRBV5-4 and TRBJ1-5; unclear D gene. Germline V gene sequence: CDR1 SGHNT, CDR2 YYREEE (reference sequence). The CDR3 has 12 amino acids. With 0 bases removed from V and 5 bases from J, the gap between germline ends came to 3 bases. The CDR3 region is CASSLDDQPQHF. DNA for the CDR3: TGTGCCAGCAGCTTGGATGATCAGCCCCAGCATTTT.